Sequencing of this T cell receptor (beta chain) was carried out in a study of blood T cell repertoires in COVID-19. The CDR3 is 13 amino acids. The V and J ends lost 1 base and 1 base respectively, with 4 bases between them. Germline V gene data show CDR1 as LNHDA and CDR2 as SQIVND (reference sequence). The assay was immunoSEQ multiplex PCR, and TCRdb's table has in-frame clones only and misses some. The table lists roughly 140,000 clones, 80% to 90% of them singletons. The specimen sequenced was peripheral blood. This sequence originates from a woman in her forties or fifties with acute or convalescent COVID-19. V and J are TRBV19 and TRBJ1-1; D uncertain. CDR3 bases: TGTGCCAGTAGTATAGTAGAGAACACTGAAGCTTTCTTT. Its protein is CASSIVENTEAFF.